A single sample is the source of the 28 T cell receptor beta chains below, sequenced in a study of cytotoxic CD8 clonotypes in ibrutinib-treated CLL. This table comes from immunoSEQ multiplex PCR, and its TCRdb copy is limited to in-frame clones, with some not included. Altogether approximately 130,000 clones are present, approximately 80% being singletons, with the ten largest covering roughly 3.3%. Sequencing was performed on PBMCs, taken after 24 months of ibrutinib treatment. The source of these receptors is a human donor with chronic lymphocytic leukemia.

The V gene is TRBV5-1, the J gene TRBJ2-3; 11 nucleotides match TRBD1. Trimming at V came to 3 bases and at J to 4 bases, leaving 4 bases not matched to a gene. The germline V gene has CDR1 SGHRS and CDR2 YFSETQ. The CDR3 is made up of 15 amino acids. CDR3 nucleotides: TGCGCCAGCAGCTGGTCGGGACAGGGGGCAGATACGCAGTATTTT. The encoded protein is CASSWSGQGADTQYF.

This chain's CDR3 is CASSYMLGSGYYEQYF. The DNA of the CDR3 is TGTGCCAGCAGTTATATGTTGGGATCGGGGTACTACGAGCAGTACTTC. V usage is TRBV6-6 and J usage is TRBJ2-7, with D perhaps TRBD2 (5 bases). The germline gives CDR1 MNHNY, CDR2 SVGAGI (reference sequence). The CDR3 has 16 amino acids. V was trimmed by 3 bases and J by 3 bases, leaving 18 bases between them.

With respect to this clone: At one boundary the junction diverges from the germline segment, which might be a read error. The chain combines TRBV4-2 with TRBJ1-1; D may be TRBD1 (6 bases). Germline values: CDR1 LGHNA, CDR2 YNFKEQ. The CDR3 loop spans 14 amino acids. As DNA, the CDR3 is TGTGCCAGCAGCCAAGTCGCGACGCAGGGGAGCATGCCGTTT. It translates to CASSQVATQGSMPF.

The rearrangement links TRBV5-6 to TRBJ2-5; 7 bases agree with TRBD1. V was clipped by 2 bases and J by 6 bases; unmatched bases: 4. CDR3 length: 13 amino acids. The germline V gene encodes CDR1 SGHDT and CDR2 YYEEEE. CDR3 loop: CASSFRGTQTQYF. As DNA, the CDR3 is TGTGCCAGCAGCTTCAGGGGGACCCAGACCCAGTACTTC.

V usage is TRBV5-4 and J usage is TRBJ2-7; TRBD2 matches 14 bases. CDR1 SGHNT and CDR2 YYREEE come from the germline V gene (reference sequence). V trimming: 3 bases; J trimming: 0 bases; junction bases outside the gene matches: 5. There are 17 residues in the CDR3. CDR3 amino acids: CASSSPGLAGGSYEQYF. DNA of the CDR3: TGTGCCAGCAGCTCCCCAGGACTAGCGGGGGGCTCCTACGAGCAGTACTTC.

The V gene is TRBV7-9, the J gene TRBJ1-3; TRBD1 might be the D (5 bases). V lost 5 bases and J 0 bases, leaving 17 bases between the germline ends. This CDR3 region has 17 residues. Germline CDR1 is SEHNR and CDR2 is FQNEAQ (reference sequence). In DNA form, the CDR3 reads TGTGCCAGCAGCCCTAAAGGTGGGGCCGACTCTGGAAACACCATATATTTT. This translates into CASSPKGGADSGNTIYF.

The rearrangement joins TRBV19 to TRBJ1-5; 8 nucleotides line up with TRBD1. The V gene end was trimmed by 7 bases and the J gene end by 9 bases; junction bases not matched to a gene: 11. The V gene's germline CDR1 is LNHDA and CDR2 SQIVND (reference sequence). The CDR3 runs 14 residues. CDR3 bases: TGTGCCAGTATTCCCGGACAGGGAGAGGTGCCCCAGCATTTT. Protein sequence: CASIPGQGEVPQHF.

The genes are TRBV5-6 and TRBJ1-1; 7 bases agree with TRBD1. J lost 11 bases, V lost 0 bases, and 7 bases had no gene match. CDR1 and CDR2 from the germline V gene are SGHDT and YYEEEE. CDR3 length equals 13 residues. In DNA form, the CDR3 reads TGTGCCAGCAGCTTGGAGGGGGCTAAGGTGGCTTTCTTT. It codes for CASSLEGAKVAFF.

V usage is TRBV7-2 and J usage is TRBJ2-7; the D gene is possibly TRBD1 (6 bases). The CDR3 is 14 residues long. Germline V gives CDR1 SGHTA, CDR2 FQGNSA. The ends were cut back, 5 bases at V and 7 bases at J, with 18 bases in the middle. CDR3 in DNA: TGTGCCAGCAGCCCCCTGCGACAGGATCTGGAGCAGTACTTC. This gives the protein CASSPLRQDLEQYF.

The rearrangement uses TRBV6-5 and TRBJ1-2, with 7 bases that match TRBD1. The V gene end was trimmed by 7 bases and the J gene end by 4 bases; junction bases not matched to a gene: 6. The CDR3 has 13 amino acids. Per germline, CDR1 MNHEY and CDR2 SVGAGI. The chain's CDR3 is CASTSTGSYGYTF. The CDR3 bases are TGTGCCAGCACCTCGACAGGGTCCTATGGCTACACCTTC.

The chain's CDR3 is CASSRQGDRAPGELFF. The CDR3, as DNA: TGTGCCAGCAGCCGCCAAGGGGATAGAGCTCCCGGGGAGCTGTTTTTT. The chain combines TRBV4-2 with TRBJ2-2, with D perhaps TRBD1 (5 bases). The germline gives CDR1 LGHNA, CDR2 YNFKEQ. CDR3 length: 16 amino acids. The V end lost 4 bases, the J end lost 6 bases, and 18 bases lay between the germline ends.

V gene TRBV7-2 combines with J gene TRBJ2-2, with D possibly being TRBD2 (5 bases). CDR1 and CDR2 from the germline V gene are SGHTA and FQGNSA. V lost 5 bases to trimming and J lost 1 base, with 14 bases between them. The CDR3 runs to 16 residues. Here the CDR3 DNA reads TGTGCCAGCAGCGAACTCGCCCGGGGGAACACCGGGGAGCTGTTTTTT. Residues: CASSELARGNTGELFF.

The rearrangement joins TRBV29-1 to TRBJ2-7, with 8 bases lining up with TRBD1. V was clipped by 6 bases and J by 4 bases; unmatched bases: 8. The CDR3 runs to 13 residues. Germline CDR1 SQVTM, CDR2 ANQGSEA. CDR3 DNA: TGCAGCGTATCCCCGGGACAGGTTTACGAGCAGTACTTC. This translates into CSVSPGQVYEQYF.

The chain combines TRBV9 with TRBJ1-1, with a possible D match to TRBD1 (5 bases). CDR1 and CDR2 (germline): SGDLS, YYNGEE. The CDR3 is 15 amino acids. V was trimmed by 4 bases and J by 5 bases, leaving 18 bases between them. In DNA, the CDR3 is TGTGCCAGCAGCCCGCAGCTCAGGGTTGGGACTGAAGCTTTCTTT. It specifies CASSPQLRVGTEAFF.

The chain joins TRBV15 to TRBJ2-1, with 7 positions matching TRBD2. Germline V gene sequence: CDR1 LNHNV, CDR2 YYDKDF (reference sequence). This CDR3 contains 14 residues. With V trimmed by 3 bases and J by 6 bases, 5 bases remained unmatched. The CDR3 reads CATSRPGRLNEQFF. In nucleotides, the CDR3 is TGTGCCACCAGCAGGCCCGGGAGGCTCAATGAGCAGTTCTTC.

The chain carries TRBV5-1 and TRBJ2-7, with a weak D call TRBD1 (6 bases). This CDR3 has 12 residues. Germline V CDR1 and CDR2: SGHRS, YFSETQ. V was clipped by 3 bases and J by 4 bases, with 8 bases between them. The CDR3 nucleotides read TGCGCCAGCAGCTACCAGGGGTACGAGCAGTACTTC. Translation gives CASSYQGYEQYF.

The CDR3 spells CASRIPASRHSSTGELFF. The DNA for the CDR3 is TGTGCCAGCCGTATCCCCGCGAGTAGGCATTCGAGCACCGGGGAGCTGTTTTTT. The rearrangement uses TRBV6-4 and TRBJ2-2; D is undetermined. V dropped 8 bases and J dropped 4 bases, with 26 bases sitting between them. This CDR3 region has 18 residues. From germline, CDR1 is MRHNA and CDR2 SNTAGT.

This clone has only a few counts. The genes are TRBV30 and TRBJ1-1; D remains ambiguous. Per the germline V gene, CDR1 is GTSNPN and CDR2 is SVGIG (reference sequence). Trimming shortened V by 0 bases and J by 0 bases, and 8 bases separated the two germline ends. This CDR3 has 14 amino acids. This chain's CDR3 is CAWSVIPMNTEAFF. CDR3 nucleotides: TGTGCCTGGAGTGTAATACCAATGAACACTGAAGCTTTCTTT.

This clone was seen once. The chain's CDR3 is CASSLDRTDTQYF. The CDR3, as DNA: TGTGCCAGCAGCTTGGACCGCACAGATACGCAGTATTTT. J is TRBJ2-3 and V is TRBV5-4; D remains ambiguous. The germline CDR1 and CDR2 sequences are SGHNT and YYREEE (reference sequence). Between the trimmed V and J ends, which lost 0 bases and 1 base, there was a span of 3 bases. The CDR3 extends over 13 amino acids.

The chain links TRBV6-6 to TRBJ2-1; 10 bases line up with TRBD2. J was trimmed by 5 bases and V by 2 bases; bases with no gene match: 3. The CDR3 contains 15 residues. Germline V gene data show CDR1 as MNHNY and CDR2 as SVGAGI (reference sequence). CDR3 coding DNA: TGTGCCAGCAGTTACGGGCTAGCGGGGGACAATGAGCAGTTCTTC. Protein product: CASSYGLAGDNEQFF.

The chain carries TRBV7-9 and TRBJ2-5, with D perhaps matching TRBD2 (6 bases). The CDR3 sequence is 13 residues long. The V gene lost 3 bases and the J gene lost 5 bases, with 10 bases spanning the gap. Germline CDR1 SEHNR, CDR2 FQNEAQ (reference sequence). The CDR3 nucleotides read TGTGCCAGCAGCTTGACTAGAATGGAGACCCAGTACTTC. Translation gives CASSLTRMETQYF.

The J gene is TRBJ2-3, the V gene TRBV6-1; 7 bases map to TRBD2. Germline V gene lookup returns CDR1 MNHNS and CDR2 SASEGT. The CDR3 consists of 14 residues. Unmatched junction bases numbered 12, after V lost 11 bases and J lost 4 bases. The CDR3 DNA is TGTGCCTGCGGGGTGGGGGGGACCCCAGATACGCAGTATTTT. Its protein is CACGVGGTPDTQYF.

The CDR3 protein is CASRPDTNSYEQYF. Written as DNA, the CDR3 is TGTGCCAGCCGCCCCGACACAAACTCCTACGAGCAGTACTTC. The genes are TRBV6-1 and TRBJ2-7, with D uncertain. Germline CDR1 reads MNHNS; CDR2 reads SASEGT. The germline V and J ends were trimmed by 8 bases and 0 bases, with 14 bases remaining between them. CDR3 length: 14 amino acids.

This chain connects TRBV11-3 to TRBJ2-1, with 11 bases aligning to TRBD2. This CDR3 comprises 15 residues. The V and J ends lost 6 bases and 4 bases, in that order; junction bases with no gene match: 5. Germline V gene sequence: CDR1 SGHNT, CDR2 YENEEA. CDR3 in amino acids: CASSRSGGVYNEQFF. The CDR3 DNA reads as TGTGCCAGCAGTCGTAGCGGGGGGGTGTACAATGAGCAGTTCTTC.

The gene calls are TRBV29-1 and TRBJ1-2, with D uncertain. Looked up from germline, CDR1 is SQVTM and CDR2 is ANQGSEA. The CDR3 totals 12 residues. Trimming shortened V by 3 bases and J by 4 bases, and 9 bases separated the two germline ends. The CDR3 spells CSVELGVYGYTF. Here the CDR3 DNA reads TGCAGCGTTGAGCTTGGGGTCTATGGCTACACCTTC.

V gene TRBV6-4 combines with J gene TRBJ1-2; tentative D call: TRBD1 (5 bases). Trimming took off 0 bases at V and 4 bases at J, with 12 bases between the two ends. The length of the CDR3 is 15 residues. CDR1 and CDR2 from the germline V gene are MRHNA and SNTAGT. CDR3 residues: CASSDSAGTSYGYTF. As DNA, the CDR3 is TGTGCCAGCAGTGACTCGGCAGGGACGAGCTATGGCTACACCTTC.

For the CDR3, the DNA is TGTGCCAGCAGCCCTTATGAGCTCTCCTACGAGCAGTACTTC. Translated, it gives CASSPYELSYEQYF. The chain employs TRBV7-6 and TRBJ2-7, with D hard to call. V was cut by 5 bases and J by 0 bases, with 11 bases left in between. The CDR3 contains 14 residues. Germline loops: CDR1 SGHVS, CDR2 FNYEAQ.

By frequency in the sample, this clone is medium-sized. The chain carries TRBV27 and TRBJ2-7, with D possibly called TRBD1 or TRBD2 (5 bases each). This CDR3 comprises 16 residues. V dropped 2 bases and J dropped 0 bases, with 14 bases sitting between them. Germline V gives CDR1 MNHEY, CDR2 SMNVEV (reference sequence). This CDR3 reads CASSLQWPGSSYEQYF. Here the CDR3 DNA reads TGTGCCAGCAGTTTACAGTGGCCAGGGAGCTCCTACGAGCAGTACTTC.